Given below is one TCR beta chain in context. Its antigen remains unidentified. The data originate from a study of cytomegalovirus exposure and HLA in healthy donors. V was pared by 1 base and J by 13 bases, with 19 bases between. This CDR3 has 14 amino acids. CDR1 SEHNR and CDR2 FQNEAQ come from the germline V gene (reference sequence). Use of 60 Vbeta and 13 Jbeta primers characterized the PCR. Only in-frame clones appear in the TCRdb table, and some are missing; sequencing was by immunoSEQ multiplex PCR. This table has more than 85,000 clones, 81% appearing once. The study's findings and limits: Upon later analysis, HLA-associated TCR beta chains proved more clonally expanded than other, equally common chains. For cytomegalovirus status, the classifier reportedly gave diagnoses with high specificity and sensitivity.

Sequenced sample: PBMCs. This receptor was obtained from a woman in her 30s in good health and CMV-seronegative. The V call is TRBV7-9, the J call TRBJ2-5, with TRBD1 as a possible D gene (6 bases). The CDR3 protein is CASSLGQARDVGYF. The CDR3 nucleotides read TGTGCCAGCAGCTTAGGACAGGCAAGAGACGTGGGGTACTTC. Using reference TRBV7-9 and TRBJ2-5 for the parts outside the CDR3, the full variable domain is DTGVSQNPRHKITKRGQNVTFRCDPISEHNRLYWYRQTLGQGPEFLTYFQNEAQLEKSRLLSDRFSAERPKGSFSTLEIQRTEQGDSAMYLCASSLGQARDVGYFGPGTRLLVL.